The rows below give T cell receptor beta chains drawn from one sample of a study of blood T cell repertoires in COVID-19. Clones were sequenced by immunoSEQ multiplex PCR, and TCRdb holds only the in-frame ones, with some missing. The sample records about 170,000 clones, 70% to 85% being singletons. Sequencing was carried out using PBMCs or T cells enriched from blood (not recorded which). Receptor source: a woman aged 70-85 years in a cohort exposed to, infected with or recovered from COVID-19 (not recorded which). The CDR3 runs from the conserved cysteine through the conserved F or W. The D gene is left open where the match is weak. Only some rows state a clone size, as once, few, many or a class for expanded clones.

d_call: NA; cdr3_length: 14; clone_size: once; j_call: TRBJ2-5; v_call: TRBV18; cdr3_aa: CASSPPSLQETQYF; cdr3_nt: TGTGCCAGCTCACCACCGTCCCTACAAGAGACCCAGTACTTC
d_call: NA; cdr3_length: 12; clone_size: NA; j_call: TRBJ2-7; v_call: TRBV4-2; cdr3_aa: CASSHSTGEQYF; cdr3_nt: TGTGCCAGCAGCCATTCGACGGGGGAGCAGTACTTC
d_call: TRBD2; cdr3_length: 18; clone_size: few; j_call: TRBJ2-1; v_call: TRBV4-2; cdr3_aa: CASSQGTTSGSWYNEQFF; cdr3_nt: TGTGCCAGCAGCCAAGGAACGACTAGCGGGAGCTGGTACAATGAGCAGTTCTTC
d_call: NA; cdr3_length: 13; clone_size: NA; j_call: TRBJ2-5; v_call: TRBV5-1; cdr3_aa: CASSLASQETQYF; cdr3_nt: TGCGCCAGCAGCTTGGCGAGTCAAGAGACCCAGTACTTC
d_call: NA; cdr3_length: 17; clone_size: NA; j_call: TRBJ2-7; v_call: TRBV3-1/TRBV3-2; cdr3_aa: CASSQDSAGPLSYEQYF; cdr3_nt: TGTGCCAGCAGCCAAGATTCAGCGGGTCCCCTCTCCTACGAGCAGTACTTC
d_call: NA; cdr3_length: 14; clone_size: NA; j_call: TRBJ1-3; v_call: TRBV3-1/TRBV3-2; cdr3_aa: CASSPRGSGNTIYF; cdr3_nt: TGTGCCAGCAGCCCTCGGGGCTCTGGAAACACCATATATTTT
d_call: NA; cdr3_length: 16; clone_size: NA; j_call: TRBJ1-1; v_call: TRBV11-3; cdr3_aa: CASSLEGLRVNTEAFF; cdr3_nt: TGTGCCAGCAGCTTAGAAGGGCTGAGGGTGAACACTGAAGCTTTCTTT
d_call: TRBD2; cdr3_length: 14; clone_size: NA; j_call: TRBJ2-3; v_call: TRBV7-2; cdr3_aa: CASSFGLGGDTQYF; cdr3_nt: TGTGCCAGCAGCTTTGGACTAGGTGGAGATACGCAGTATTTT
d_call: NA; cdr3_length: 11; clone_size: NA; j_call: TRBJ2-3; v_call: TRBV7-6; cdr3_aa: CASSPGYTQYF; cdr3_nt: TGTGCCAGCAGCCCAGGCTATACGCAGTATTTT
d_call: NA; cdr3_length: 19; clone_size: few; j_call: TRBJ1-3; v_call: TRBV4-1; cdr3_aa: CASSQDRLGATDSGNTIYF; cdr3_nt: TGCGCCAGCAGCCAAGATAGGTTGGGGGCGACCGACTCTGGAAACACCATATATTTT
d_call: NA; cdr3_length: 14; clone_size: once; j_call: TRBJ2-1; v_call: TRBV6-5; cdr3_aa: CASTRQVSYNEQFF; cdr3_nt: TGTGCCAGCACCCGACAGGTCTCCTACAATGAGCAGTTCTTC
d_call: NA; cdr3_length: 13; clone_size: NA; j_call: TRBJ1-5; v_call: TRBV6-6; cdr3_aa: CASSPTGLQPQHF; cdr3_nt: TGTGCCAGCAGCCCGACAGGTTTACAGCCCCAGCATTTT
d_call: NA; cdr3_length: 13; clone_size: NA; j_call: TRBJ2-7; v_call: TRBV12-3/TRBV12-4; cdr3_aa: CASRGDREAEQYF; cdr3_nt: TGTGCCAGCAGGGGAGACAGGGAGGCCGAGCAGTACTTC
d_call: NA; cdr3_length: 13; clone_size: NA; j_call: TRBJ1-6; v_call: TRBV6-1; cdr3_aa: CASSEMTASPLHF; cdr3_nt: TGTGCCAGCAGTGAGATGACAGCTTCACCCCTCCACTTT
d_call: TRBD2; cdr3_length: 15; clone_size: NA; j_call: TRBJ2-1; v_call: TRBV6-5; cdr3_aa: CASRAGGYSYNEQFF; cdr3_nt: TGTGCCAGCAGAGCCGGGGGGTACTCCTACAATGAGCAGTTCTTC
d_call: TRBD1; cdr3_length: 17; clone_size: NA; j_call: TRBJ2-2; v_call: TRBV19; cdr3_aa: CASSTPRDRGYAGELFF; cdr3_nt: TGTGCCAGTAGTACTCCACGGGACAGGGGATATGCCGGGGAGCTGTTTTTT
d_call: TRBD1; cdr3_length: 16; clone_size: once; j_call: TRBJ1-6; v_call: TRBV27; cdr3_aa: CASQFLDRAYNSPLHF; cdr3_nt: TGTGCCAGCCAATTCCTGGACAGGGCCTATAATTCACCCCTCCACTTT
d_call: NA; cdr3_length: 20; clone_size: NA; j_call: TRBJ2-6; v_call: TRBV6-4; cdr3_aa: CASSELGLETGRSGANVLTF; cdr3_nt: TGTGCCAGCAGTGAGCTGGGGCTTGAGACAGGCCGCTCTGGGGCCAACGTCCTGACTTTC
d_call: TRBD1; cdr3_length: 15; clone_size: NA; j_call: TRBJ1-6; v_call: TRBV28; cdr3_aa: CASSPRDRGISPLHF; cdr3_nt: TGTGCCAGCAGTCCCCGGGACAGGGGCATATCACCCCTCCACTTT
d_call: TRBD1; cdr3_length: 16; clone_size: once; j_call: TRBJ2-2; v_call: TRBV18; cdr3_aa: CASSPDRGENTGELFF; cdr3_nt: TGTGCCAGCTCACCCGACAGGGGGGAGAACACCGGGGAGCTGTTTTTT
d_call: NA; cdr3_length: 13; clone_size: NA; j_call: TRBJ2-2; v_call: TRBV27; cdr3_aa: CASSHTITGELFF; cdr3_nt: TGTGCCAGCAGCCATACTATCACCGGGGAGCTGTTTTTT
d_call: TRBD2; cdr3_length: 18; clone_size: NA; j_call: TRBJ2-5; v_call: TRBV7-2; cdr3_aa: CASSLGRRTSGSGKTQYF; cdr3_nt: TGTGCCAGCAGCTTAGGTCGAAGGACTAGCGGGAGTGGAAAGACCCAGTACTTC
d_call: NA; cdr3_length: 16; clone_size: medium-sized; j_call: TRBJ2-1; v_call: TRBV2; cdr3_aa: CASSDPAGAPDNEQFF; cdr3_nt: TGTGCCAGCAGTGACCCAGCTGGAGCCCCTGACAATGAGCAGTTCTTC
d_call: NA; cdr3_length: 19; clone_size: few; j_call: TRBJ1-5; v_call: TRBV10-3; cdr3_aa: CAISESRGGGRGGNQPQHF; cdr3_nt: TGTGCCATCAGTGAGTCCCGAGGGGGGGGACGAGGCGGCAATCAGCCCCAGCATTTT
d_call: TRBD1; cdr3_length: 14; clone_size: NA; j_call: TRBJ2-5; v_call: TRBV7-2; cdr3_aa: CASSFLQGLETQYF; cdr3_nt: TGTGCCAGCAGCTTCTTACAGGGGTTGGAGACCCAGTACTTC
d_call: TRBD2; cdr3_length: 14; clone_size: NA; j_call: TRBJ2-4; v_call: TRBV7-2; cdr3_aa: CASSQLAGLNIQYF; cdr3_nt: TGTGCCAGCAGCCAACTAGCGGGATTGAACATTCAGTACTTC
d_call: NA; cdr3_length: 14; clone_size: NA; j_call: TRBJ2-3; v_call: TRBV7-7; cdr3_aa: CASSLGGVTDTQYF; cdr3_nt: TGTGCTAGCAGCTTAGGGGGAGTAACAGATACGCAGTATTTT
d_call: TRBD1; cdr3_length: 15; clone_size: few; j_call: TRBJ1-1; v_call: TRBV14; cdr3_aa: CASSHLGADRAEAFF; cdr3_nt: TGTGCCAGCAGCCATCTGGGGGCCGACAGGGCTGAAGCTTTCTTT
d_call: NA; cdr3_length: 15; clone_size: many; j_call: TRBJ2-2; v_call: TRBV5-1; cdr3_aa: CASSLGGGDTGELFF; cdr3_nt: TGCGCCAGCAGCTTGGGGGGAGGTGACACCGGGGAGCTGTTTTTT
d_call: TRBD2; cdr3_length: 15; clone_size: few; j_call: TRBJ2-5; v_call: TRBV20-1; cdr3_aa: CSASRLAGEGETQYF; cdr3_nt: TGCAGTGCTAGTAGACTAGCGGGAGAGGGAGAGACCCAGTACTTC
d_call: NA; cdr3_length: 14; clone_size: NA; j_call: TRBJ1-2; v_call: TRBV4-1; cdr3_aa: CASSQDSAVNGYTF; cdr3_nt: TGCGCCAGCAGCCAAGATAGCGCAGTAAATGGCTACACCTTC
d_call: TRBD1; cdr3_length: 16; clone_size: NA; j_call: TRBJ2-1; v_call: TRBV29-1; cdr3_aa: CSVDPSWGQGDDEQFF; cdr3_nt: TGCAGCGTCGACCCATCTTGGGGACAGGGAGATGATGAGCAGTTCTTC
d_call: TRBD2; cdr3_length: 15; clone_size: NA; j_call: TRBJ2-3; v_call: TRBV7-9; cdr3_aa: CASSPGLPYTDTQYF; cdr3_nt: TGTGCCAGCAGCCCGGGACTACCATACACAGATACGCAGTATTTT
d_call: NA; cdr3_length: 14; clone_size: NA; j_call: TRBJ2-5; v_call: TRBV5-4; cdr3_aa: CASSFFGTKETQYF; cdr3_nt: TGTGCCAGCAGCTTTTTTGGTACAAAAGAGACCCAGTACTTC
d_call: TRBD2; cdr3_length: 14; clone_size: NA; j_call: TRBJ2-7; v_call: TRBV28; cdr3_aa: CASTSGINSYEQYF; cdr3_nt: TGTGCCAGCACGAGCGGGATTAACTCCTACGAGCAGTACTTC
d_call: TRBD1; cdr3_length: 14; clone_size: NA; j_call: TRBJ1-1; v_call: TRBV2; cdr3_aa: CASNQDRAYTEAFF; cdr3_nt: TGTGCCAGCAACCAGGACAGGGCGTACACTGAAGCTTTCTTT
d_call: TRBD1; cdr3_length: 15; clone_size: few; j_call: TRBJ1-1; v_call: TRBV27; cdr3_aa: CASSAPGQGPTEAFF; cdr3_nt: TGTGCCAGCAGTGCCCCGGGACAGGGCCCCACTGAAGCTTTCTTT
d_call: TRBD1; cdr3_length: 18; clone_size: NA; j_call: TRBJ2-4; v_call: TRBV5-1; cdr3_aa: CASSLGLDRGLRENIQYF; cdr3_nt: TGCGCCAGCAGCTTGGGTCTTGACAGGGGGCTACGGGAAAACATTCAGTACTTC
d_call: NA; cdr3_length: 16; clone_size: NA; j_call: TRBJ1-2; v_call: TRBV6-1; cdr3_aa: CASSEALQVDNYGYTF; cdr3_nt: TGTGCCAGCAGTGAAGCGCTACAGGTGGATAACTATGGCTACACCTTC
d_call: NA; cdr3_length: 16; clone_size: NA; j_call: TRBJ1-1; v_call: TRBV15; cdr3_aa: CATSRGTAYKDDEAFF; cdr3_nt: TGTGCCACCAGCAGAGGGACAGCCTATAAAGACGACGAAGCTTTCTTT
d_call: TRBD2; cdr3_length: 15; clone_size: NA; j_call: TRBJ2-2; v_call: TRBV5-1; cdr3_aa: CASSLRGGTTGELFF; cdr3_nt: TGCGCCAGCAGTCTCCGGGGGGGGACCACCGGGGAGCTGTTTTTT
d_call: TRBD1; cdr3_length: 13; clone_size: few; j_call: TRBJ1-1; v_call: TRBV10-3; cdr3_aa: CAISTTGGTEAFF; cdr3_nt: TGTGCCATCAGCACGACAGGGGGGACTGAAGCTTTCTTT
d_call: TRBD1; cdr3_length: 15; clone_size: NA; j_call: TRBJ2-7; v_call: TRBV7-2; cdr3_aa: CASSLQTGGVYEQYF; cdr3_nt: TGTGCCAGCAGCCTCCAGACAGGGGGGGTTTACGAGCAGTACTTC
d_call: NA; cdr3_length: 14; clone_size: NA; j_call: TRBJ2-3; v_call: TRBV19; cdr3_aa: CASSNRVGPDTQYF; cdr3_nt: TGTGCCAGTAGTAACCGCGTGGGGCCAGATACGCAGTATTTT
d_call: TRBD2; cdr3_length: 16; clone_size: few; j_call: TRBJ2-1; v_call: TRBV24-1; cdr3_aa: CATSDKLAGVYNEQFF; cdr3_nt: TGTGCCACCAGTGATAAACTAGCGGGAGTGTACAATGAGCAGTTCTTC
d_call: TRBD1; cdr3_length: 15; clone_size: few; j_call: TRBJ1-5; v_call: TRBV18; cdr3_aa: CASSPSVQGDQPQHF; cdr3_nt: TGTGCCAGCTCACCGTCGGTACAGGGGGATCAGCCCCAGCATTTT
d_call: TRBD1; cdr3_length: 17; clone_size: few; j_call: TRBJ1-1; v_call: TRBV28; cdr3_aa: CASSLHKTGGGYTEAFF; cdr3_nt: TGTGCCAGCAGTTTACACAAAACAGGGGGAGGGTACACTGAAGCTTTCTTT
d_call: TRBD1; cdr3_length: 12; clone_size: NA; j_call: TRBJ1-2; v_call: TRBV2; cdr3_aa: CASGPGQYDYTF; cdr3_nt: TGTGCCAGCGGTCCGGGACAGTATGACTACACCTTC
d_call: NA; cdr3_length: 14; clone_size: NA; j_call: TRBJ2-7; v_call: TRBV5-1; cdr3_aa: CASSLATDSYEQYF; cdr3_nt: TGCGCCAGCAGCTTGGCCACAGACTCCTACGAGCAGTACTTC
d_call: TRBD2; cdr3_length: 17; clone_size: NA; j_call: TRBJ2-3; v_call: TRBV7-8; cdr3_aa: CASSLSRLAASTDTQYF; cdr3_nt: TGTGCCAGCAGCCTCTCAAGGCTAGCGGCTAGCACAGATACGCAGTATTTT
d_call: NA; cdr3_length: 13; clone_size: NA; j_call: TRBJ1-1; v_call: TRBV7-3; cdr3_aa: CASRTGPGQEAFF; cdr3_nt: TGTGCCAGCAGGACGGGACCAGGACAGGAAGCTTTCTTT
d_call: NA; cdr3_length: 13; clone_size: NA; j_call: TRBJ1-2; v_call: TRBV28; cdr3_aa: CASSSDSNYGYTF; cdr3_nt: TGTGCCAGCAGTTCGGACAGCAACTATGGCTACACCTTC
d_call: TRBD1; cdr3_length: 15; clone_size: few; j_call: TRBJ2-7; v_call: TRBV5-1; cdr3_aa: CASSSGTGTSYEQYF; cdr3_nt: TGCGCCAGCAGCTCGGGGACAGGTACCTCCTACGAGCAGTACTTC
d_call: NA; cdr3_length: 15; clone_size: NA; j_call: TRBJ2-1; v_call: TRBV2; cdr3_aa: CASSEGGRSYNEQFF; cdr3_nt: TGTGCCAGCAGTGAAGGCGGTCGCTCCTACAATGAGCAGTTCTTC